These 7 T cell receptor beta chains came from one sample sequenced in a study of human T cells and chemical hapten exposure (dated by TCRdb to about 2021). Preparation of the library involved RACE. The instrument was a NextSeq 500. The public reads were run again by TCRdb, first through fastp at Q25 and then through MiXCR, and only productive beta chains were kept. Under each unique CDR3 protein, matching rows form one entry showing the most common genes and DNA. This sample gives 50,000 to 65,000 distinct CDR3 sequences in total; about a tenth of them show up just once. The top ten hold roughly 13% of the sample. The label giving this sample's time point can be read as: pre-sensitization, week 0. In the paper's terms, the treatment or condition label means: therapeutic diphenylcyclopropenone sensitization with weekly scalp DPC. Sequencing was performed on whole blood, taken in connection with sensitization to the hapten diphenylcyclopropenone (DPC). These receptors all come from a woman in her thirties or forties with alopecia areata. Some clones in this sample may be carry-over from other donors' samples.

This clonotype was counted ten times or more. This chain links TRBV6-2 or TRBV6-3 with TRBJ2-1, with 11 bases fitting TRBD2. The CDR3 length is 17 residues. Germline CDR1 reads MNHEY; CDR2 reads SVGEGT. J gave up 6 bases and V 5 bases, and 12 bases lay outside the gene matches. The CDR3 here is CASSHLAGGFLGNEQFF. CDR3 DNA: TGTGCCAGCAGTCATCTAGCGGGGGGTTTTTTGGGCAATGAGCAGTTCTTC.

This sequence joins TRBV28 and TRBJ2-7; the match to TRBD1 covers 10 bases. V shed 8 bases, J shed 12 bases, and the junction held 16 bases outside the gene matches. CDR1 is MDHEN and CDR2 is SYDVKM in the germline V gene. CDR3 length: 14 residues. For the CDR3, the DNA is TGTGCCAGCTCGATACCGGGACAGGGGACTTCTGGGTACTTC. This codes for CASSIPGQGTSGYF.

In its sample, this clonotype was seen many times. The CDR3 nucleotides are TGTGCCAGTAGTGTTCCCGGGACAGGGGCGGCGCAGCCCCAGCATTTT. Residues: CASSVPGTGAAQPQHF. This chain joins TRBV19 and TRBJ1-5, with 10 positions matching TRBD1. Germline V gene data show CDR1 as LNHDA and CDR2 as SQIVND (reference sequence). This CDR3 is 16 amino acids long. V shed 5 bases, J shed 7 bases, and the junction held 11 bases outside the gene matches.

The table lists this clonotype with many counts. The V gene is TRBV20-1, the J gene TRBJ1-1, with 8 bases lining up with TRBD1. With V trimmed by 1 base and J by 8 bases, 3 bases remained unmatched. Germline values: CDR1 DFQATT, CDR2 SNEGSKA (reference sequence). CDR3 length equals 12 residues. Here the CDR3 DNA reads TGCAGTGCTAGAGGACAGGGGTTAGAAGCTTTCTTT. Translation: CSARGQGLEAFF.

The CDR3 here is CASSLLGTGGGTDTQYF. DNA for the CDR3: TGTGCCAGCAGCTTACTGGGGACAGGGGGTGGCACAGATACGCAGTATTTT. This chain joins TRBV7-3 and TRBJ2-3; 11 nucleotides match TRBD1. Losses at the gene ends were 2 bases for V and 1 base for J; bases not matched to a gene: 5. The germline V gene has CDR1 SGHTA and CDR2 FQGTGA. There are 17 residues in the CDR3.

The chain combines TRBV30 with TRBJ2-3, with no clear D. The V end was cut by 4 bases, the J end by 1 base, with 6 bases between. The CDR3 consists of 12 residues. Germline V CDR1 and CDR2: GTSNPN, SVGIG (reference sequence). The CDR3 sequence: CAWTSGTDTQYF. In DNA form, the CDR3 reads TGTGCCTGGACCTCCGGCACAGATACGCAGTATTTT. The full variable domain, in which reference TRBV30 and TRBJ2-3 provide the parts outside the CDR3, is SQTIHQWPATLVQPVGSPLSLECTVEGTSNPNLYWYRQAAGRGLQLLFYSVGIGQISSEVPQNLSASRPQDRQFILSSKKLLLSDSGFYLCAWTSGTDTQYFGPGTRLTVL.

The rearrangement links TRBV7-9 to TRBJ2-4; D call uncertain. V gave up 6 bases and J gave up 0 bases, with 12 bases separating them. CDR3 length equals 15 residues. Germline assignment: CDR1 SEHNR and CDR2 FQNEAQ (reference sequence). The CDR3 DNA reads as TGTGCCAGCAGTTCCCCCAATCTAGCCAAAAACATTCAGTACTTC. Protein: CASSSPNLAKNIQYF. The variable domain in full, with the rest retrieved from reference TRBV7-9 and TRBJ2-4, is DTGVSQNPRHKITKRGQNVTFRCDPISEHNRLYWYRQTLGQGPEFLTYFQNEAQLEKSRLLSDRFSAERPKGSFSTLEIQRTEQGDSAMYLCASSSPNLAKNIQYFGAGTRLSVL.